Listed here are 4 T cell receptor beta chains from one sample, sequenced in a study of T cells in Graves' hyperthyroidism and ophthalmopathy. RNA transcripts yielded amplified TCR beta CDR3 regions. HTBI primers drove first-round RT-PCR of the TCR CDR3. TCRdb passed the multiplex PCR reads through MiXCR, listing each CDR3 protein once. The profile shows about 640,000 distinct CDR3 sequences, less than 25% of them singletons. The sequenced sample was blood. These receptors were collected from a man aged 30 to 45 with Graves' ophthalmopathy.

A few counts support this clonotype. The chain combines TRBV7-9 with TRBJ1-5; TRBD1 might be the D (6 bases). Trimming removed 1 base at V and 9 bases at J, with 10 bases between. Germline V gives CDR1 SEHNR, CDR2 FQNEAQ (reference sequence). CDR3 length: 13 residues. CDR3 bases: TGTGCCAGCAGCTTAGATCCAGGGGCGCCCCAGCATTTT. This codes for CASSLDPGAPQHF.

There are many counts of this clonotype. The chain has TRBV28 and TRBJ2-7, with D maybe TRBD1 (6 bases). The CDR3 totals 14 residues. V was clipped by 3 bases and J by 6 bases, with 15 bases between them. The germline CDR1 and CDR2 sequences are MDHEN and SYDVKM. The CDR3 nucleotides read TGTGCCAGCAGTTTCCCAGGGGAACATTCCGAGCAGTACTTC. Encoded protein: CASSFPGEHSEQYF.

This clonotype was counted at least ten times. The chain is built from TRBV18 and TRBJ1-1; TRBD1 aligns across 7 bases. The CDR3 is made up of 15 amino acids. Germline CDR1 and CDR2: KGHSH and LQKENI. With 5 bases clipped from V and 0 bases from J, the junction kept 6 bases outside the gene matches. The CDR3 protein is CASSLGTAVNTEAFF. CDR3 nucleotides: TGTGCCAGCTCATTGGGGACAGCTGTGAACACTGAAGCTTTCTTT. The full variable domain, in which reference TRBV18 and TRBJ1-1 provide the parts outside the CDR3, is NAGVMQNPRHLVRRRGQEARLRCSPMKGHSHVYWYRQLPEEGLKFMVYLQKENIIDESGMPKERFSAEFPKEGPSILRIQQVVRGDSAAYFCASSLGTAVNTEAFFGQGTRLTVV.

V gene TRBV5-1 combines with J gene TRBJ2-3, with a possible D match to TRBD1 (5 bases). V was cut by 0 bases and J by 10 bases, with 9 bases left in between. Germline CDR1 and CDR2: SGHRS and YFSETQ. The CDR3 has 12 amino acids. The CDR3 bases are TGCGCCAGCAGCTTGGTTCAGGGTTCGCAGTATTTT. It is translated as CASSLVQGSQYF.